The TCR beta chain described here comes from a study of graft-versus-host responses after intestinal transplantation (dated by TCRdb to about 2021). Regarding the research as a whole: The transplants that recipients received were multivisceral, liver-intestinal, or isolated intestinal. Rather than being sequenced by the commercial service, samples from a few later patients were sequenced in-house on an Illumina MiSeq and processed with MiXCR. Alloreactive clones were identified by sequencing pre-transplant mixed lymphocyte reaction products and comparing them with unstimulated pre-transplant donor and recipient T cells. The cohort enrolled 20 to 25 intestinal transplant recipients including one retransplant, and a few patients lacking pretransplant specimens were excluded. Donor T cell macrochimerism was defined as a peak of at least 4% donor T cells among recipient peripheral blood mononuclear cells. After intestinal transplantation, graft-versus-host and host-versus-graft alloreactive T cell clones were followed in the graft, circulation and bone marrow using bulk TCR-beta CDR3 sequencing. Every recipient was given anti-thymocyte globulin induction, followed by around three years of maintenance tacrolimus and steroids. Overall study results and their limits: In patients with donor T cell macrochimerism, the allografts had high GvH to HvG T cell clonal ratios. Early after transplant, peak levels of circulating GvH clones were associated with declines in HvG clones. GvH clones were found in recipient bone marrow, and some of the GvH clones appeared earlier in ileal mucosa or blood, which is consistent with an intestinal mucosal origin. The relatively low number and heterogeneity of intestinal transplant patients limited the conclusions.

Interpreted using the paper, the time point label stands for: cells obtained before transplantation from donor or recipient. CD3+CD4+ and CD3+CD8+ populations were FACS-sorted from unstimulated pre-transplant donor and recipient cells taken from spleen or lymph nodes. V and J lose 6 bases and 4 bases, and a span of 15 bases separates them. The CDR3 starts with the cysteine, ends with the phenylalanine, and has 14 residues. Only the CDR3 region is kept as DNA, spanning 42 bases read in frame from base 1. Based on the germline V gene, the CDR1 and CDR2 sequences are MDHEN and SYDVKM. Library preparation employed the immunoSEQ multiplex PCR assay. For most patients, genomic DNA was isolated with the Qiagen DNeasy Blood and Tissue Kit and shipped frozen to Adaptive Biotechnologies for TCR sequencing. For most patients, genomic DNA was subjected to high-throughput TCR-beta CDR3 sequencing by Adaptive Biotechnologies. The original methods were these. TCR sequencing data for roughly 20 patients were retrieved from Adaptive's ImmunoSEQ software; a few other patients were processed with MiXCR and VDJtools. To correct CD4 versus CD8 sorting errors, sequences present in both subsets at a frequency ratio below 5:1 were removed. CDR3 nucleotide sequences shared between donor and recipient were removed because the origin of such sequences could not be assigned. Alloreactive clones required at least 2-fold expansion over unstimulated cells and minimum CFSE-low frequency of 0.002% (template counts) or 0.001% (read counts). Clones were considered mappable if detected in sequenced pre-transplant spleen, lymph node, or MLR CFSE-low populations of the donor or recipient. Cumulative frequency of alloreactive clones was calculated as a percentage of all sequences weighted by copy number. TCRdb limited this immuneACCESS table to in-frame rearrangements with V and J called. A share of clones is missing; checked studies link under half to unresolved V genes, and the rest is unexplained. V and J calls and clone size follow that table, whereas D and trimming were derived from the DNA. The sample yields 30,000 to 35,000 clones; roughly 80% were counted once. Approximately 19% of the sample comes from the top ten.

This clone has only one observation. Its recognized antigen is unknown. Nothing much larger sits one base from this clone, and base qualities are not available. This material consisted of unstimulated CD8+ T cells sorted from spleen or lymph node cells, taken before intestinal transplant. The origin of this receptor is a human donor who received an intestinal transplant. The receptor chain draws on TRBV28 and TRBJ1-2; matching of 5 bases hints at TRBD1 as the D gene. Here the CDR3 is given as CASSFGGEGYGYTF. The nucleotide sequence is TGTGCCAGCAGCTTTGGAGGGGAGGGCTATGGCTACACCTTC.